This T cell receptor (beta chain) was captured in a study of Ad26.COV2.S vaccination and SARS-CoV-2 variants. This clone was seen once. Documented treatment: around 19 received Ad26.COV2.S at low or high dose, single or two shots; roughly 5 received placebo; per-sample allocation not given. Material that was analyzed had been drawn on day 63 after the first vaccine or placebo injection. Within Boston, the person who donated was an adult of 18-55 years. The germline gives CDR1 SGHTA, CDR2 FQGNSA. This CDR3 is built from 15 residues. The V gene lost 7 bases and the J gene lost 4 bases, with 16 bases spanning the gap. Generated by immunoSEQ multiplex PCR, the TCRdb table keeps only in-frame clones and is missing some. The sample records hundreds of thousands of clones, about nine tenths being singletons.

The TCR sequence derives from a person aged 18-65 years who received the Ad26.COV2.S COVID-19 vaccine or a placebo. The sequencing here drew on peripheral blood, taken in a trial of Ad26.COV2.S vaccine versus placebo. The chain carries TRBV7-2 and TRBJ2-2; D remains ambiguous. DNA of the CDR3: TGTGCCAGCATTGTACGTCGGATCCCCACCGGGGAGCTGTTTTTT. Translation gives CASIVRRIPTGELFF.